The 30 T cell receptor beta chains below were found in one sample sequenced in a study of cytomegalovirus exposure and HLA in healthy donors. Use of 60 Vbeta and 13 Jbeta primers characterized the PCR. Assay: immunoSEQ multiplex PCR; the TCRdb copy retains only in-frame clones and omits some. The sample lists under 150,000 clones; 60% to 80% were seen once. The specimen was PBMCs. The receptor source for this set is a man between 18 and 29 years old in good health and CMV-seropositive.

V and J are TRBV6-6 and TRBJ1-4; maybe TRBD1 (6 bases). The CDR3 is 15 amino acids. Trimming removed 2 bases from V and 6 bases from J, with 13 bases in between. Germline CDR1 reads MNHNY; CDR2 reads SVGAGI (reference sequence). The CDR3 region is CASSYRQGRDEKLFF. Here the CDR3 DNA reads TGTGCCAGCAGTTACCGGCAGGGGCGTGATGAAAAACTGTTTTTT.

This chain links TRBV18 with TRBJ2-1; 8 bases map to TRBD2. The germline gives CDR1 KGHSH, CDR2 LQKENI. Losses at the gene ends were 2 bases for V and 5 bases for J; bases not matched to a gene: 8. The CDR3 spans 16 residues. CDR3 in DNA: TGTGCCAGCTCACCATTAGCGGGGCTTTCTAACAATGAGCAGTTCTTC. It yields the protein CASSPLAGLSNNEQFF.

This chain links TRBV25-1 with TRBJ1-1; TRBD1 is a possible D gene (5 bases). CDR1 and CDR2 (germline): MGHDK, SYGVNS. The CDR3 is 17 amino acids. V was clipped by 7 bases and J by 1 base, with 22 bases between them. The CDR3 DNA follows: TGTGCCAGCACCCCATCCCAGGGAGGAAGGGGGAACACTGAAGCTTTCTTT. Residues: CASTPSQGGRGNTEAFF.

The chain joins TRBV7-9 to TRBJ2-3, with 10 positions matching TRBD1. The junction had 8 bases not matched to a gene; V was cut back by 5 bases and J by 6 bases. Germline values: CDR1 SEHNR, CDR2 FQNEAQ (reference sequence). The CDR3 extends over 15 amino acids. The CDR3 sequence: CASSPGTGEADTQYF. For the CDR3, the DNA is TGTGCCAGCAGCCCTGGGACAGGGGAAGCGGATACGCAGTATTTT.

This chain connects TRBV2 to TRBJ2-7; 7 nucleotides match TRBD2. This CDR3 comprises 14 residues. From germline, CDR1 is SNHLY and CDR2 FYNNEI. Unmatched junction bases numbered 11, after V lost 8 bases and J lost 4 bases. CDR3 sequence (DNA): TGTGCCAGCGAGAGGCGGCGGGGACTATACGAGCAGTACGTC. This sequence encodes CASERRRGLYEQYV.

This clone was counted a few times. J is TRBJ2-1 and V is TRBV2; D not resolved. Germline V lookup: CDR1 SNHLY, CDR2 FYNNEI. V was clipped by 2 bases and J by 9 bases, with 5 bases between them. The CDR3 totals 11 residues. The CDR3 coding sequence is TGTGCCAGCAGTGAAATTATTGAGCAGTTCTTC. Protein product: CASSEIIEQFF.

This clone was counted between two and nine times. The J gene is TRBJ2-3, the V gene TRBV18, with 9 nucleotides matching TRBD2. The CDR3 extends over 14 amino acids. With 3 bases clipped from V and 3 bases from J, the junction kept 1 base outside the gene matches. Looked up from germline, CDR1 is KGHSH and CDR2 is LQKENI. DNA of the CDR3: TGTGCCAGCTCACCCACTAGCGGGACAGATACGCAGTATTTT. Its translation is CASSPTSGTDTQYF.

This chain joins TRBV29-1 and TRBJ1-2; a possible D gene is TRBD1 (5 bases). V lost 7 bases, J lost 2 bases, and 14 bases lay in between. The germline CDR1 and CDR2 sequences are SQVTM and ANQGSEA. CDR3 length: 13 residues. CDR3 residues: CSALTGLNYGYTF. For the CDR3, the DNA is TGCAGCGCCCTAACAGGTCTAAACTATGGCTACACCTTC. Full variable domain (remainder filled in from reference TRBV29-1 and TRBJ1-2): SAVISQKPSRDICQRGTSLTIQCQVDSQVTMMFWYRQQPGQSLTLIATANQGSEATYESGFVIDKFPISRPNLTFSTLTVSNMSPEDSSIYLCSALTGLNYGYTFGSGTRLTVV.

This chain uses TRBV5-6 with TRBJ1-1; D is uncertain. Germline V CDR1 and CDR2: SGHDT, YYEEEE. The CDR3 is 12 amino acids. Between the trimmed V and J ends, which lost 2 bases and 5 bases, there was a span of 7 bases. In DNA form, the CDR3 reads TGTGCCAGCAGCTTCGGAGGGACTGAAGCTTTCTTT. Translated, it gives CASSFGGTEAFF.

The chain is built from TRBV6-4 and TRBJ2-1, with TRBD2 matching 11 bases. The V gene's germline CDR1 is MRHNA and CDR2 SNTAGT. This CDR3 contains 15 residues. Trimming removed 6 bases from V and 4 bases from J; junction bases left unmatched: 5. CDR3: CASRASSGGYNEQFF. In DNA, the CDR3 is TGTGCCAGCAGGGCCTCTAGCGGGGGGTACAATGAGCAGTTCTTC.

This clone was observed a few times. J is TRBJ2-5 and V is TRBV29-1; possible D gene TRBD1, 6 bases. This CDR3 comprises 12 residues. V lost 4 bases, J lost 5 bases, and 11 bases lay in between. Germline V lookup: CDR1 SQVTM, CDR2 ANQGSEA. CDR3 bases: TGCAGCGTTGGGCAGGGGTACGAGACCCAGTACTTC. Its translation is CSVGQGYETQYF.

Written as DNA, the CDR3 is TGTGCCAGCAGCCCTATACAGGGGGCTGAGCAGCCCCAGCATTTT. Translating it yields CASSPIQGAEQPQHF. The chain couples TRBV4-2 to TRBJ1-5; 9 bases are shared with TRBD1. CDR1 is LGHNA, CDR2 YNFKEQ, per germline. The CDR3 spans 15 residues. The trim removed 4 bases at V and 7 bases at J, leaving 8 bases unmatched.

This clone has just a few counts. The chain recombines TRBV7-3 with TRBJ2-1; the match to TRBD2 covers 10 bases. Looked up from germline, CDR1 is SGHTA and CDR2 is FQGTGA. The CDR3 sequence is 16 residues long. V dropped 1 base and J dropped 6; count of bases not matched to a gene: 6. The CDR3 sequence is CASSLSSGGTTNEQFF. The CDR3 nucleotides read TGTGCCAGCAGCTTAAGTAGCGGGGGGACCACCAATGAGCAGTTCTTC. Variable domain in full (rest from reference TRBV7-3 and TRBJ2-1): GAGVSQTPSNKVTEKGKYVELRCDPISGHTALYWYRQSLGQGPEFLIYFQGTGAADDSGLPNDRFFAVRPEGSVSTLKIQRTERGDSAVYLCASSLSSGGTTNEQFFGPGTRLTVL.

The gene calls are TRBV18 and TRBJ2-2, with 11 bases that match TRBD1. The germline gives CDR1 KGHSH, CDR2 LQKENI. The length of the CDR3 is 15 residues. Trimming took 3 bases from V and 6 from J; bases not matched to a gene: 3. This CDR3 reads CASSPRTGGPGELFF. The CDR3 DNA follows: TGTGCCAGCTCACCTCGGACAGGGGGCCCCGGGGAGCTGTTTTTT.

The chain carries TRBV5-4 and TRBJ2-5, with TRBD2 as a possible D gene (5 bases). Germline V gene lookup returns CDR1 SGHNT and CDR2 YYREEE (reference sequence). This CDR3 has 14 residues. The ends were cut back, 4 bases at V and 5 bases at J, with 15 bases in the middle. The CDR3: CASSRRWERETQYF. DNA of the CDR3: TGTGCCAGCAGCCGGCGATGGGAGCGTGAGACCCAGTACTTC.

The CDR3 nucleotides are TGTGCCAGCAGTTACTCATGGGCAGCTTCTGGAAACACCATATATTTT. Its protein is CASSYSWAASGNTIYF. The chain combines TRBV6-5 with TRBJ1-3; D is ambiguous. Trimming pared 0 bases from V and 1 base from J, leaving 10 bases between. Germline V gene sequence: CDR1 MNHEY, CDR2 SVGAGI. The CDR3 runs to 16 residues.

The chain combines TRBV28 with TRBJ1-5; TRBD1 might be the D (5 bases). The germline gives CDR1 MDHEN, CDR2 SYDVKM. The CDR3 spans 12 residues. Trimming took 4 bases from V and 8 from J, leaving 9 bases between them. CDR3 bases: TGTGCCAGCAGTTCCCCGGGGGAGCCCCAGCATTTT. It encodes CASSSPGEPQHF.

This chain connects TRBV2 to TRBJ2-1; a weak D match, TRBD2 (6 bases). Germline values: CDR1 SNHLY, CDR2 FYNNEI. V lost 11 bases and J 2 bases, leaving 13 bases between the germline ends. CDR3 size: 13 residues. CDR3 bases: TGTGCCGGCGAACGGGGGACCTACAATGAGCAGTTCTTC. This sequence encodes CAGERGTYNEQFF.

This clone was observed a few times. This chain links TRBV7-6 with TRBJ2-2, with a possible D match to TRBD1 (6 bases). The ends were cut back, 6 bases at V and 4 bases at J, with 15 bases in the middle. The CDR3 extends over 15 amino acids. Germline V lookup: CDR1 SGHVS, CDR2 FNYEAQ. CDR3 residues: CASSSTRGSTGELFF. The CDR3 DNA reads TGTGCCAGCAGTTCTACGAGGGGGAGCACCGGGGAGCTGTTTTTT.

CDR3 DNA sequence: TGTGCCAGCAGCACGCGGGACAGAGGAGGCTACGAGCAGTACTTC. It codes for CASSTRDRGGYEQYF. The J gene is TRBJ2-7, the V gene TRBV11-2, with D perhaps matching TRBD1 (7 bases). Deletions cut 5 bases from V and 3 bases from J, with 17 bases between. Germline assignment: CDR1 SGHAT and CDR2 FQNNGV. CDR3 length: 15 amino acids.

This clone was seen more than once but under ten times. The gene calls are TRBV10-2 and TRBJ2-7; 8 positions agree with TRBD2. The germline gives CDR1 WSHSY, CDR2 SAAADI. V lost 7 bases and J lost 2; bases outside the gene matches: 7. The CDR3 sequence is 14 residues long. CDR3 nucleotides: TGCGCCAGCATCCGGGGTAGCGGGGCCTACGAGCAGTACTTC. Amino acids: CASIRGSGAYEQYF.

The chain recombines TRBV5-4 with TRBJ2-5, with TRBD2 as a possible D gene (6 bases). V gave up 7 bases and J gave up 4 bases, with 20 bases separating them. This CDR3 is 15 amino acids long. Germline lookup yields CDR1 SGHNT and CDR2 YYREEE (reference sequence). In nucleotides, the CDR3 is TGTGCCAGCTATCGGCGCTTGGGGGGAGGAGAGACCCAGTACTTC. Translating it yields CASYRRLGGGETQYF.

The J gene is TRBJ1-1, the V gene TRBV29-1; D unresolved. The ends were cut back, 7 bases at V and 1 base at J, with 13 bases in the middle. Germline V CDR1 and CDR2: SQVTM, ANQGSEA. The CDR3 totals 13 residues. The CDR3 nucleotides read TGCAGCGGTAGGGAGTCGGCGAACACTGAAGCTTTCTTT. Translation: CSGRESANTEAFF.

The chain combines TRBV4-1 with TRBJ2-7; possible D gene TRBD1, 5 bases. V shed 4 bases and J shed 2 bases, with 15 bases lying between them. The CDR3 has 15 residues. Germline V CDR1 and CDR2: MGHRA, YSYEKL. CDR3 bases: TGCGCCAGCAGCCCCGACCTGGGGCGTCCCTACGAGCAGTACGTC. It codes for CASSPDLGRPYEQYV.

V usage is TRBV7-9 and J usage is TRBJ2-5, with D unresolved. The ends were cut back, 5 bases at V and 4 bases at J, with 8 bases in the middle. From germline, CDR1 is SEHNR and CDR2 FQNEAQ (reference sequence). This CDR3 contains 12 residues. CDR3 sequence (DNA): TGTGCCAGCAGCCAAACATCAGAGACCCAGTACTTC. Its translation is CASSQTSETQYF.

J is TRBJ1-1 and V is TRBV30; TRBD1 matches 9 bases. The length of the CDR3 is 17 residues. The germline V gene encodes CDR1 GTSNPN and CDR2 SVGIG (reference sequence). The V segment lost 3 bases and the J segment 4 bases; nucleotides outside the gene matches: 15. The CDR3 region is CAWRRGPDRGRGTEAFF. In nucleotides, the CDR3 is TGTGCCTGGAGGAGAGGACCGGACAGGGGCAGGGGCACTGAAGCTTTCTTT.

This clone was seen a few times. The rearrangement uses TRBV5-1 and TRBJ2-5; TRBD2 matches at 10 bases. V shed 4 bases and J 1 base; nucleotides not matched to a gene: 1. This CDR3 has 14 amino acids. Germline V gene data show CDR1 as SGHRS and CDR2 as YFSETQ. The CDR3 protein is CASSTSGVQETQYF. CDR3 nucleotides: TGCGCCAGCAGCACTAGCGGGGTCCAAGAGACCCAGTACTTC.

The chain employs TRBV6-1 and TRBJ2-4; D is possibly TRBD1 (5 bases). V was clipped by 3 bases and J by 9 bases, with 27 bases between them. Germline V gene data show CDR1 as MNHNS and CDR2 as SASEGT. There are 18 residues in the CDR3. In DNA form, the CDR3 reads TGTGCCAGCAGTGATAAGCCGGACCTGGTAGGGGCTGGTAGCATTCAGTACTTC. Translated, it gives CASSDKPDLVGAGSIQYF.

This chain links TRBV5-1 with TRBJ1-1; tentatively, D is TRBD1 (6 bases). Trimming removed 4 bases at V and 1 base at J, with 8 bases between. The germline V gene encodes CDR1 SGHRS and CDR2 YFSETQ. The CDR3 runs 13 residues. CDR3 DNA: TGCGCCAGCAGCCAGGGGCGGAACACTGAAGCTTTCTTT. Its translation is CASSQGRNTEAFF.

The rearrangement joins TRBV13 to TRBJ1-4; D is unclear. The CDR3 runs to 16 residues. Germline assignment: CDR1 PRHDT and CDR2 FYEKMQ (reference sequence). V dropped 0 bases and J dropped 4 bases, with 12 bases sitting between them. CDR3 sequence (DNA): TGTGCCAGCAGCTTAGGCCCAGATCATGGTAATGAAAAACTGTTTTTT. It yields the protein CASSLGPDHGNEKLFF.